This T cell receptor (beta chain) stems from a study of beta chain features in type 1 diabetes. The germline V gene encodes CDR1 SGHTS and CDR2 YDEGEE. The CDR3 is made up of 15 amino acids. V was trimmed by 0 bases and J by 1 base, leaving 10 bases between them. A heparinised blood draw that averaged around 100 mL was obtained once from each donor. Expressed TCRB transcripts were sequenced after all isolated RNA was converted to cDNA. Data came from immunoSEQ multiplex PCR; TCRdb stores just in-frame clones and leaves some out. The table has over 500,000 clones, less than 20% seen once. Sequenced input: naive CD4+ T cells from blood. This clonotype was obtained from a man in his late teens or twenties in good health. The rearrangement joins TRBV5-8 to TRBJ1-1; D remains ambiguous. CDR3: CASSLGSTRNTEAFF. The CDR3 DNA reads TGTGCCAGCAGCTTGGGGTCAACAAGGAACACTGAAGCTTTCTTT.